These 10 T cell receptor beta chains came from one sample sequenced in a study of T cell repertoires in cytomegalovirus infection. No antigen has been identified for these receptors. From the reads, TCRdb called clonotypes with MiXCR, one entry per CDR3 protein. The sample contains nearly 700,000 distinct CDR3 sequences, about 33% of which appear only once. The sample here was cultured PBMCs, taken from culture after CMV antigen stimulation. The receptors stem from a human donor in good health (CMV status not recorded). Some clones in this sample may be carry-over from other donors' samples.

The rearrangement links TRBV3-1 to TRBJ2-3; D may be TRBD2 (5 bases). V gave up 4 bases and J gave up 2 bases, with 13 bases separating them. CDR1 and CDR2 (germline): LGHDT, YNNKEL (reference sequence). The CDR3 is 15 amino acids. CDR3 loop: CASSPSRAVTDTQYF. DNA of the CDR3: TGTGCCAGCAGCCCCTCGCGGGCAGTCACAGATACGCAGTATTTT.

This clonotype was seen only a few times. The genes are TRBV28 and TRBJ2-7; 14 bases match TRBD2. The germline V gene has CDR1 MDHEN and CDR2 SYDVKM. V shed 7 bases and J 7 bases; nucleotides not matched to a gene: 12. The CDR3 contains 16 residues. The CDR3 DNA reads as TGTGCCAGCAAGGGACTAGCGGGAGCCGGGGGATGGGAGCAGTACTTC. It yields the protein CASKGLAGAGGWEQYF.

The chain joins TRBV7-8 to TRBJ2-3, with 10 bases aligning to TRBD1. The V gene's germline CDR1 is SGHVS and CDR2 FQNEAQ. This CDR3 comprises 15 residues. J lost 7 bases, V lost 1 base, and 5 bases had no gene match. For the CDR3, the DNA is TGTGCCAGCAGCTTAGGGGACAGGGGCACGCATACGCAGTATTTT. It yields the protein CASSLGDRGTHTQYF.

This clonotype was found a few times. This chain links TRBV28 with TRBJ1-1; D is perhaps TRBD1 (6 bases). CDR3 length: 14 amino acids. The V end lost 6 bases, the J end lost 4 bases, and 15 bases lay between the germline ends. Per the germline V gene, CDR1 is MDHEN and CDR2 is SYDVKM. The CDR3: CASSLGARGTEAFF. The CDR3 coding sequence is TGTGCCAGCAGCCTGGGGGCTAGGGGCACTGAAGCTTTCTTT.

The CDR3 sequence: CAREGEYEQYF. The DNA for the CDR3 is TGTGCCAGAGAGGGGGAATACGAGCAGTACTTC. The chain has TRBV12-3 or TRBV12-4 and TRBJ2-7; a weak D match, TRBD1 (6 bases). This CDR3 has 11 residues. With 9 bases removed from V and 4 bases from J, the gap between germline ends came to 10 bases.

This chain joins TRBV12-5 and TRBJ1-1, with unresolved D. The CDR3 is 13 residues long. The V end was cut by 6 bases, the J end by 4 bases, with 12 bases between. Germline V gives CDR1 LGHNT, CDR2 FRNRAP. In DNA, the CDR3 is TGTGCTAGTGGCCCCGGATGGGTCACTGAAGCTTTCTTT. It specifies CASGPGWVTEAFF.

In its sample, this clonotype was seen many times. The rearrangement joins TRBV7-8 to TRBJ1-6; D possibly corresponds to TRBD1 (5 bases). Trimming stripped 5 bases from V and 10 bases from J, with 15 bases between. The CDR3 loop spans 14 amino acids. CDR1 is SGHVS, CDR2 FQNEAQ, per germline. The chain's CDR3 is CASSPGSRGSPLHF. The CDR3 DNA sequence: TGTGCCAGCAGCCCCGGGTCCCGGGGGTCACCCCTCCACTTT.

The chain uses TRBV7-2 and TRBJ1-2; tentative D call: TRBD1 (5 bases). V was pared by 5 bases and J by 4 bases, with 20 bases between. The CDR3 is made up of 16 amino acids. Germline V gives CDR1 SGHTA, CDR2 FQGNSA. The CDR3 sequence: CASSPSWGGSSYGYTF. The CDR3 DNA sequence: TGTGCCAGCAGCCCTTCCTGGGGCGGTTCGAGCTATGGCTACACCTTC.

The V and J genes are TRBV6-1 and TRBJ2-4; 7 bases are a match to TRBD2. V was pared by 8 bases and J by 5 bases, with 6 bases of the junction left unmatched. Germline V gene lookup returns CDR1 MNHNS and CDR2 SASEGT. The CDR3 consists of 13 residues. The CDR3 loop is CASAGARENIQYF. CDR3 coding DNA: TGTGCCAGCGCGGGAGCTCGGGAAAACATTCAGTACTTC.

This clonotype came up a few times. This chain connects TRBV12-3 or TRBV12-4 to TRBJ1-2; no definite D call. CDR3 length: 13 residues. Between the trimmed V and J ends, which lost 5 bases and 3 bases, there was a span of 10 bases. CDR3 protein: CASSPYEDYGYTF. The CDR3 DNA sequence: TGTGCCAGCAGTCCCTACGAGGACTATGGCTACACCTTC.